The 18 T cell receptor beta chains given below trace back to one sample, sequenced in a study of T cells in Graves' hyperthyroidism and ophthalmopathy. RNA transcripts yielded amplified TCR beta CDR3 regions. With the HTBI primer set, the TCR CDR3 went through a first round of RT-PCR. Each CDR3 protein is one row after TCRdb ran MiXCR on the multiplex PCR reads. The data show about 570,000 distinct CDR3 sequences, with about 43% seen just once and around 20% held by the top ten. Sample: peripheral blood or thyroid tissue (not recorded which). The receptors originated from an adult woman with Graves' disease, either hyperthyroidism or ophthalmopathy (not recorded which).

In this sample, this clonotype turned up many times. The rearrangement uses TRBV5-6 and TRBJ1-2, with D unclear. V shed 1 base and J shed 5 bases, with 12 bases lying between them. Germline CDR1 is SGHDT and CDR2 is YYEEEE. The CDR3 length is 14 residues. The CDR3 sequence: CASSLNPSPYGYTF. In nucleotides, the CDR3 is TGTGCCAGCAGCTTGAATCCTTCCCCTTATGGCTACACCTTC.

This clonotype was picked up many times. This rearrangement joins TRBV5-1 to TRBJ2-7; 7 bases map to TRBD1. This CDR3 is built from 17 residues. V was clipped by 1 base and J by 2 bases; unmatched bases: 12. Germline-derived CDR1 and CDR2 are SGHRS and YFSETQ. As DNA, the CDR3 is TGCGCCAGCAGCTTGTCGTTGGGGACAGCCGGGGCCTACGAGCAGTACTTC. Its protein is CASSLSLGTAGAYEQYF.

The V gene is TRBV7-6, the J gene TRBJ2-1, with D possibly matching TRBD2 (5 bases). V was pared by 5 bases and J by 4 bases, with 12 bases between. The V gene's germline CDR1 is SGHVS and CDR2 FNYEAQ. CDR3 size: 14 residues. CDR3 coding DNA: TGTGCCAGCAGCCCCCCCGGGGATTACAATGAGCAGTTCTTC. Protein sequence: CASSPPGDYNEQFF.

This clonotype appeared many times. This chain links TRBV15 with TRBJ2-5; D unclear. The germline gives CDR1 LNHNV, CDR2 YYDKDF (reference sequence). Trimming took off 4 bases at V and 1 base at J, with 10 bases between the two ends. This CDR3 is 14 amino acids long. CDR3 sequence (DNA): TGTGCCACCAGCAAAATGGGCCTCCAAGAGACCCAGTACTTC. Encoded protein: CATSKMGLQETQYF.

The J gene is TRBJ1-1, the V gene TRBV10-2; D might be TRBD1 (6 bases). The CDR3 runs 14 residues. Germline lookup yields CDR1 WSHSY and CDR2 SAAADI. V gave up 2 bases and J gave up 6 bases, with 13 bases separating them. CDR3 DNA: TGCGCCAGCAGTGAGACAGGGAACGCCGCTGAAGCTTTCTTT. Protein: CASSETGNAAEAFF.

V is TRBV2 and J is TRBJ2-7; D may be TRBD2 (5 bases). The J call may be wrong; the DNA end is better matched by TRBJ2-1. CDR3 length: 12 residues. Germline values: CDR1 SNHLY, CDR2 FYNNEI. The CDR3 DNA reads TGTGCCAGCAAGAGACTATACAATGAGCAGTTCTTC. Amino acid sequence: CASKRLYNEQFF.

The chain uses TRBV7-8 and TRBJ2-7; 9 positions match TRBD2. The germline CDR1 and CDR2 sequences are SGHVS and FQNEAQ. This CDR3 has 15 residues. The V gene end was trimmed by 3 bases and the J gene end by 6 bases; junction bases not matched to a gene: 9. CDR3 loop: CASSLGVAGVLEQYF. The CDR3 DNA reads TGTGCCAGCAGCTTGGGGGTAGCGGGAGTCCTCGAGCAGTACTTC.

The sample holds many counts of this clonotype. The chain carries TRBV7-3 and TRBJ2-2; no clear D gene. CDR3 size: 16 residues. V was pared by 2 bases and J by 4 bases, with 14 bases between. Germline V gene data show CDR1 as SGHTA and CDR2 as FQGTGA. CDR3 in amino acids: CASSLSPAVGTGELFF. CDR3 nucleotides: TGTGCCAGCAGCTTATCCCCCGCGGTTGGCACCGGGGAGCTGTTTTTT.

The CDR3 region has the DNA TGTGCCATCAGTGAGCTCGGGGACAATCAGCCCCAGCATTTT. This gives the protein CAISELGDNQPQHF. The rearrangement links TRBV10-3 to TRBJ1-5; D gene uncertain. The CDR3 contains 14 residues. Germline V gene lookup returns CDR1 ENHRY and CDR2 SYGVKD. Trimming removed 2 bases at V and 3 bases at J, with 8 bases between.

CDR3 sequence (DNA): TGTGCCAGCAGCGGGGGACAGGGGTACACCGGGGAGCTGTTTTTT. Its protein is CASSGGQGYTGELFF. The rearrangement uses TRBV7-6 and TRBJ2-2; TRBD1 agrees at 10 bases. V shed 5 bases and J 3 bases; nucleotides not matched to a gene: 3. The CDR3 totals 15 residues. Germline V CDR1 and CDR2: SGHVS, FNYEAQ. The variable domain in full, with the rest retrieved from reference TRBV7-6 and TRBJ2-2, is GAGVSQSPRYKVTKRGQDVALRCDPISGHVSLYWYRQALGQGPEFLTYFNYEAQQDKSGLPNDRFSAERPEGSISTLTIQRTEQRDSAMYRCASSGGQGYTGELFFGEGSRLTVL.

This clonotype has a single count. The genes are TRBV11-1 and TRBJ1-5, with D possibly being TRBD1 (6 bases). Trimming took 4 bases from V and 2 from J, leaving 15 bases between them. This CDR3 contains 16 residues. Looked up from germline, CDR1 is SGHAT and CDR2 is FQDESV (reference sequence). The CDR3 loop reads CASSSGTGGGNQPQHF. The CDR3 region has the DNA TGTGCCAGCAGCTCCGGCACCGGGGGCGGCAATCAGCCCCAGCATTTT.

As DNA, the CDR3 is TGCAGTGACGGGGCCCAATATGAGAATTCACCCCTCCACTTT. Translation gives CSDGAQYENSPLHF. The chain joins TRBV20-1 to TRBJ1-6; possibly TRBD1 for D (5 bases). The CDR3 has 14 residues. Germline CDR1 DFQATT, CDR2 SNEGSKA (reference sequence). The V end was cut by 7 bases, the J end by 7 bases, with 17 bases between.

This clonotype came up many times. The genes are TRBV5-1 and TRBJ1-2, with 9 bases fitting TRBD1. V dropped 4 bases and J dropped 9; count of bases not matched to a gene: 10. CDR1 is SGHRS and CDR2 is YFSETQ in the germline V gene. The CDR3 loop spans 14 amino acids. CDR3 nucleotides: TGCGCCAGCAGCACTGGGACAGGGAGGTTGAGCTACACCTTC. Translating gives CASSTGTGRLSYTF.

This clonotype was seen at least ten times. The genes are TRBV5-6 and TRBJ1-4, with D hard to call. Germline V gene sequence: CDR1 SGHDT, CDR2 YYEEEE. Trimming removed 2 bases from V and 8 bases from J, with 13 bases in between. This CDR3 is 14 amino acids long. The CDR3 DNA sequence: TGTGCCAGCAGCTTCGACCAACTTGGGGAAAAACTGTTTTTT. Amino acid sequence: CASSFDQLGEKLFF.

This clonotype was seen repeatedly, ten times or more. The rearrangement uses TRBV12-3 or TRBV12-4 and TRBJ1-2; TRBD1 might be the D (5 bases). There are 12 residues in the CDR3. The V end was cut by 2 bases, the J end by 4 bases, with 5 bases between. The CDR3 is CASSLRGYGYTF. The CDR3 DNA follows: TGTGCCAGCAGTTTAAGGGGCTATGGCTACACCTTC.

This sequence joins TRBV20-1 and TRBJ2-2, with D possibly being TRBD1 (5 bases). CDR1 is DFQATT and CDR2 is SNEGSKA in the germline V gene (reference sequence). The CDR3 is 15 residues long. Trimming took off 4 bases at V and 9 bases at J, with 21 bases between the two ends. CDR3 residues: CSATRQRLGTRELFF. The DNA for the CDR3 is TGCAGTGCTACCAGACAGCGTTTGGGAACCAGGGAGCTGTTTTTT.

The rearrangement links TRBV2 to TRBJ2-3, with TRBD2 matching over 9 bases. CDR1 and CDR2 from the germline V gene are SNHLY and FYNNEI. The CDR3 totals 14 residues. The ends lost 8 bases at V and 6 bases at J; junction bases unmatched: 9. CDR3 DNA: TGTGCCAGCTTGGGGACTAGCCCGGATGATACGCAGTATTTT. Amino acids: CASLGTSPDDTQYF.

CDR3 region: CASSFDRGTGETQYF. As DNA, the CDR3 is TGTGCCAGCAGCTTCGACAGGGGGACAGGGGAGACCCAGTACTTC. The chain uses TRBV7-9 and TRBJ2-5, with 9 nucleotides matching TRBD1. The CDR3 runs 15 residues. Germline loops: CDR1 SEHNR, CDR2 FQNEAQ (reference sequence). V shed 3 bases, J shed 5 bases, and the junction held 7 bases outside the gene matches.